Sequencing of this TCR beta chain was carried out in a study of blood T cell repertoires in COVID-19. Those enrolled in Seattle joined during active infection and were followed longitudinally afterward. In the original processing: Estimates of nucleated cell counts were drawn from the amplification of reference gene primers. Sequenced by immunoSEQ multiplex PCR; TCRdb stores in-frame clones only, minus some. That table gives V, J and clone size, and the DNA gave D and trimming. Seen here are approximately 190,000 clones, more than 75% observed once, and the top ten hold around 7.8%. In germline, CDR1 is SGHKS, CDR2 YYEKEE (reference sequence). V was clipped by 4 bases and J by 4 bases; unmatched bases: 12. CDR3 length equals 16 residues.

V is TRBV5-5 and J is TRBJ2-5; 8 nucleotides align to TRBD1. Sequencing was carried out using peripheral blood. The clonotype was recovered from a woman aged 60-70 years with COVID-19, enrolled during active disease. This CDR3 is CASSTAGGAVPETQYF. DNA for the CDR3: TGTGCCAGCAGCACGGCAGGGGGCGCAGTTCCAGAGACCCAGTACTTC.